The source of this T cell receptor beta chain is a study of CD8 T cells in ankylosing spondylitis. Findings of the study overall: What seemed typical of ankylosing spondylitis blood was a TCR beta motif built from 7 or 8 highly homologous variants. Some motif variants were previously reported in reactive arthritis synovial fluid and blood. Disease-linked clones were reportedly significantly enriched in matched ankylosing spondylitis synovial fluid.

Germline values: CDR1 LNHNV, CDR2 YYDKDF (reference sequence). V dropped 5 bases and J dropped 8 bases, with 12 bases sitting between them. CDR3 size: 12 residues. As to this clonotype: Antigen specificity is unknown.

Quantitative 5'-RACE with molecular barcodes produced the TCR beta libraries. From the 5' RACE reads, TCRdb called clonotypes with MiXCR, one entry per CDR3 protein. The sample records under 450,000 distinct CDR3 sequences, approximately 22% being singletons. The material sequenced was blood, either unsorted or a sorted T cell fraction (not recorded which). The J gene is TRBJ1-1, the V gene TRBV15; TRBD1 might be the D (5 bases). The TCR originated in a male donor with ankylosing spondylitis or in good health (not recorded which). CDR3 DNA sequence: TGTGCCACCAGCCAAAGGGGTTTCGAAGCTTTCTTT. Amino acid sequence: CATSQRGFEAFF.